A selection of T cell receptor beta chains follows, all from one sample in a study of shared clonotypes between healthy human individuals. Measured with immunoSEQ multiplex PCR; TCRdb has only the in-frame clones, and not every one. This sample has about 470,000 clones, with around 79% found just once. What was sequenced was PBMCs. These receptors were taken from a woman in her forties in good health. Some clones in this sample may be carry-over from other donors' samples. The CDR3 runs from the conserved cysteine through the conserved F or W. A D gene is named only where the DNA matches it firmly. Size is omitted from some rows. Given values are once, few, many or a class for expanded clones.

V	D	J	size	CDR3	DNA
TRBV2	TRBD1	TRBJ1-2	few	CASSPGTGPLGGYTF	TGTGCCAGCAGTCCCGGGACAGGTCCTCTGGGGGGCTACACCTTC
TRBV4-1	TRBD1	TRBJ2-7	.	CASSLLGGQGLYEQYF	TGCGCCAGCAGCCTACTTGGCGGACAGGGGCTTTACGAGCAGTACTTC
TRBV28	TRBD1	TRBJ1-2	.	CASSAPGTGDYGYTF	TGTGCCAGCAGCGCCCCCGGGACAGGCGACTATGGCTACACCTTC
TRBV30	.	TRBJ2-6	.	CAWGRVTAGANVLTF	TGTGCCTGGGGTCGGGTAACCGCTGGGGCCAACGTCCTGACTTTC
TRBV7-9	.	TRBJ2-7	.	CASSFRESSYEQYF	TGTGCCAGCAGCTTCAGGGAGAGCTCCTACGAGCAGTACTTC
TRBV19	.	TRBJ2-1	.	CASHLFGVSYNEQFF	TGTGCCAGTCATCTCTTTGGCGTTTCCTACAATGAGCAGTTCTTC
TRBV7-6	TRBD1	TRBJ1-1	.	CASSPRDRVTEAFF	TGTGCCAGCAGCCCACGGGACAGGGTCACTGAAGCTTTCTTT
TRBV6-5	TRBD1	TRBJ1-2	.	CAAPGQGLVSYGYTF	TGTGCCGCCCCGGGACAGGGTCTTGTATCCTATGGCTACACCTTC
TRBV6-7	TRBD1	TRBJ2-2	few	CASSYSMLGQPSIWELFF	TGTGCCAGCAGTTACTCGATGCTGGGACAGCCGTCGATCTGGGAGCTGTTTTTT
TRBV28	.	TRBJ2-3	.	CASSLSSQVGDTQYF	TGTGCCAGCAGTTTAAGTTCACAGGTCGGGGATACGCAGTATTTT
TRBV5-1	TRBD1	TRBJ2-7	few	CASSFDRVYEQYF	TGCGCCAGCAGCTTTGACAGGGTCTACGAGCAGTACTTC
TRBV9	.	TRBJ1-1	.	CASSVGEGDTDTEAFF	TGTGCCAGCAGCGTAGGGGAGGGGGACACCGACACTGAAGCTTTCTTT
TRBV6-4	TRBD2	TRBJ2-2	.	CASSPAGLAGRNTGELFF	TGTGCCAGCAGCCCCGCGGGACTAGCGGGACGGAACACCGGGGAGCTGTTTTTT
TRBV7-2	.	TRBJ2-2	.	CASRMGRNTGELFF	TGTGCCAGCCGCATGGGACGGAACACCGGGGAGCTGTTTTTT
TRBV7-9	.	TRBJ2-5	once	CASSPRGSEEETQYF	TGTGCCAGCAGCCCGCGTGGCAGTGAGGAAGAGACCCAGTACTTC
TRBV7-2	TRBD2	TRBJ2-5	.	CASSTPSGQETQYF	TGTGCCAGCAGCACCCCTAGCGGTCAAGAGACCCAGTACTTC
TRBV5-1	.	TRBJ2-3	.	CASSLVGDGDTQYF	TGCGCCAGCAGCTTGGTGGGGGACGGGGATACGCAGTATTTT
TRBV19	TRBD2	TRBJ2-1	.	CASSPRGSGRGSYNEQFF	TGTGCCAGTAGTCCCCGGGGTAGCGGGAGAGGTTCCTACAATGAGCAGTTCTTC
TRBV6-6	TRBD1	TRBJ2-7	once	CASTSPRQGVYEQYF	TGTGCCAGCACGTCTCCCAGACAGGGAGTCTACGAGCAGTACTTC
TRBV7-7	TRBD2	TRBJ2-1	once	CASSLVRLAGRYNEQFF	TGTGCCAGCAGCTTAGTAAGGCTAGCGGGAAGGTACAATGAGCAGTTCTTC